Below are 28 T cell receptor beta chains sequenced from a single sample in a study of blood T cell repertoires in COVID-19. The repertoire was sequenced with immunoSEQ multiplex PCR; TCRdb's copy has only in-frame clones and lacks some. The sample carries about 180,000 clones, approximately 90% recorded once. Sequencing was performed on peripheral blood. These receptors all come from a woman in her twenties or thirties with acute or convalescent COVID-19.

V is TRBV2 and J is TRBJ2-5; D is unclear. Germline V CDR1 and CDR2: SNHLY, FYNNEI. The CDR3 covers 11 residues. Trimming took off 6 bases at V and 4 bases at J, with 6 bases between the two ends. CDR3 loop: CASRLLETQYF. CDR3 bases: TGTGCCAGCAGACTGTTAGAGACCCAGTACTTC.

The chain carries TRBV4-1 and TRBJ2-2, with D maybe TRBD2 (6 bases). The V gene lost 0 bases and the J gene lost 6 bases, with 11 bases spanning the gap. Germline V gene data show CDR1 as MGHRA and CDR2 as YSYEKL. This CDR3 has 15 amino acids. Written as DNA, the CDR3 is TGCGCCAGCAGCCAAGAGGTCAGACTAGCCGGGGAGCTGTTTTTT. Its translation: CASSQEVRLAGELFF.

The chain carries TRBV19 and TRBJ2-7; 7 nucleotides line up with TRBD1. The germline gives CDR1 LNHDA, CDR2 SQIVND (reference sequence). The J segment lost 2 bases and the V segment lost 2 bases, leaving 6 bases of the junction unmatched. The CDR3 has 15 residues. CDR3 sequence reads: CASSITGVIPYEQYF. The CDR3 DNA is TGTGCCAGTAGTATAACAGGGGTGATCCCCTACGAGCAGTACTTC.

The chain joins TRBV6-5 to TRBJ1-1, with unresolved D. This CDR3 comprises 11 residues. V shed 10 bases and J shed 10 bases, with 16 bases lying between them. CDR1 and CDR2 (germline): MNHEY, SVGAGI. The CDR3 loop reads CATRGDLRAFF. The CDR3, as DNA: TGTGCCACAAGAGGAGACCTTAGAGCTTTCTTT.

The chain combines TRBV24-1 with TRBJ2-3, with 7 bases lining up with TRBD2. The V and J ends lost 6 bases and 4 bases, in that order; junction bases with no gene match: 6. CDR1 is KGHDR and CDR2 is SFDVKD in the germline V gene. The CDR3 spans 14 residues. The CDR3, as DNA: TGTGCCACCAGTCCGCGGGACTACGCAGATACGCAGTATTTT. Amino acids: CATSPRDYADTQYF.

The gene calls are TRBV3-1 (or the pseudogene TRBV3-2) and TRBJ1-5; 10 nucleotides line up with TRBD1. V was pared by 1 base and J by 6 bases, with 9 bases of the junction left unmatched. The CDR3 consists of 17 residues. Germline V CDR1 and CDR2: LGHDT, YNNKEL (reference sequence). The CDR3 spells CASSQGMRQGATQPQHF. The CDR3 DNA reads TGTGCCAGCAGCCAAGGCATGAGACAGGGGGCGACTCAGCCCCAGCATTTT.

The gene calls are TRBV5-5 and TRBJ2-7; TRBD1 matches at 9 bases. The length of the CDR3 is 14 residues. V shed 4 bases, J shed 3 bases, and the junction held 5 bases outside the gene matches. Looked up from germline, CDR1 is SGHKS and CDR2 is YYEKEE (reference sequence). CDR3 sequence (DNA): TGTGCCAGCAGCCTAGAGACAGGGGGCTACGAGCAGTACTTC. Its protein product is CASSLETGGYEQYF. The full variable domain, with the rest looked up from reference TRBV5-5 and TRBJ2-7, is DAGVTQSPTHLIKTRGQQVTLRCSPISGHKSVSWYQQVLGQGPQFIFQYYEKEERGRGNFPDRFSARQFPNYSSELNVNALLLGDSALYLCASSLETGGYEQYFGPGTRLTVT.

The CDR3 is CATSSRGGKKLFF. In nucleotides, the CDR3 is TGTGCCACCAGCTCTAGGGGCGGGAAGAAACTGTTTTTT. This chain connects TRBV15 to TRBJ1-4, with D possibly matching TRBD1 (5 bases). Trimming removed 5 bases from V and 11 bases from J, with 15 bases in between. This CDR3 comprises 13 residues. Germline CDR1 reads LNHNV; CDR2 reads YYDKDF (reference sequence).

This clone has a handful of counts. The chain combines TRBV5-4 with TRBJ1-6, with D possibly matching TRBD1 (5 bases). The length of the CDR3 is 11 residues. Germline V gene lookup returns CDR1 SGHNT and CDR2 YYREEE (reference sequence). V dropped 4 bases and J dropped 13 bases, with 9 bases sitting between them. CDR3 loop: CASSNGGPLHF. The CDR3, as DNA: TGTGCCAGCAGCAACGGGGGGCCCCTCCACTTT.

The DNA of the CDR3 is TGTGCCAGCAGCGTAGCCCCGGACACTGAAGCTTTCTTT. Translating it yields CASSVAPDTEAFF. The V gene is TRBV9, the J gene TRBJ1-1, with D unresolved. V lost 0 bases, J lost 3 bases, and 6 bases lay in between. This CDR3 has 13 residues. Germline V gives CDR1 SGDLS, CDR2 YYNGEE.

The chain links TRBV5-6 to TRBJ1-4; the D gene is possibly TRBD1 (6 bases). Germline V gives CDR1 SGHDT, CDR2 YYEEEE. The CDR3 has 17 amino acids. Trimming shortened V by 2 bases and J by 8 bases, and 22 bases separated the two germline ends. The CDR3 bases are TGTGCCAGCAGCTTTAAGAGGTGGAGGACAGATGTGGAAAAACTGTTTTTT. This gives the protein CASSFKRWRTDVEKLFF.

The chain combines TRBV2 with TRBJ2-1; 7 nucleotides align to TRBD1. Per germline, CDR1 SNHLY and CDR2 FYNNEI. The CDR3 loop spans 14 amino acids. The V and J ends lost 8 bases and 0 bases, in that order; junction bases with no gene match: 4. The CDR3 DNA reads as TGTGCCAGCGGACAGGAGAGCTCCTACAATGAGCAGTTCTTC. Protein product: CASGQESSYNEQFF.

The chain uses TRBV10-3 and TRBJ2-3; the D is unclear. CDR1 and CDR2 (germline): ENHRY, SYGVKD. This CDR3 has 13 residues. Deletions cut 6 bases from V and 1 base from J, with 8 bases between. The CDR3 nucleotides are TGTGCCATCAGGCGCGATCGCACAGATACGCAGTATTTT. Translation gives CAIRRDRTDTQYF.

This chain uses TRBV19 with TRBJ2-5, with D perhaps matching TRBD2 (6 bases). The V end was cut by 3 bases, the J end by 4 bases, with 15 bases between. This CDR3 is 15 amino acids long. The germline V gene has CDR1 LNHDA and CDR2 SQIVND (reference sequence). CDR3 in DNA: TGTGCCAGTAGTATGAGGGAGGCAACCAGAGAGACCCAGTACTTC. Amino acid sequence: CASSMREATRETQYF.

Written as DNA, the CDR3 is TGCGCCAGCAGTGAGTCGCGGAGTATTGGCTACACCTTC. It is translated as CASSESRSIGYTF. The rearrangement joins TRBV10-2 to TRBJ1-2; no reliable D call. CDR1 and CDR2 from the germline V gene are WSHSY and SAAADI. The CDR3 is made up of 13 amino acids. Trimming removed 0 bases at V and 7 bases at J, with 9 bases between.

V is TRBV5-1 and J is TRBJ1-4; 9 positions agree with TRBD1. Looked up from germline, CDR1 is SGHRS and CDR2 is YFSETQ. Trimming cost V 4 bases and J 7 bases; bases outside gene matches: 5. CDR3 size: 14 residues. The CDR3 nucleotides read TGCGCCAGCAGCCCCGGGACAGGGAGTGAAAAACTGTTTTTT. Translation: CASSPGTGSEKLFF. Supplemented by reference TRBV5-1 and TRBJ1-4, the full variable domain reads KAGVTQTPRYLIKTRGQQVTLSCSPISGHRSVSWYQQTPGQGLQFLFEYFSETQRNKGNFPGRFSGRQFSNSRSEMNVSTLELGDSALYLCASSPGTGSEKLFFGSGTQLSVL.

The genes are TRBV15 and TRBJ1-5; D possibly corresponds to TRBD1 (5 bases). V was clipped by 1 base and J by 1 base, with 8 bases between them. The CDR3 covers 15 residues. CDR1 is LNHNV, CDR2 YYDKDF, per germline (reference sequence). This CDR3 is CATSRGTRSNQPQHF. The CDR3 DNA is TGTGCCACCAGCAGAGGGACACGAAGCAATCAGCCCCAGCATTTT.

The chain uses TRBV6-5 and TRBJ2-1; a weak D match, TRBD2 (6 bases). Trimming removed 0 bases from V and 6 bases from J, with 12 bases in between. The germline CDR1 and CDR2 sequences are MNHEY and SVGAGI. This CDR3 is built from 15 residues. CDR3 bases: TGTGCCAGCAGTTACTCAACACAGCGGGCCAATGAGCAGTTCTTC. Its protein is CASSYSTQRANEQFF.

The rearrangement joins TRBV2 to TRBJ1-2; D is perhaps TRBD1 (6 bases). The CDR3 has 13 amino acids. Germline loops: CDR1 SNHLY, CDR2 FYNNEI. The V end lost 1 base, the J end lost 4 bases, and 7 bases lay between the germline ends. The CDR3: CASSEEGVYGYTF. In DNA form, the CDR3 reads TGTGCCAGCAGTGAAGAGGGGGTCTATGGCTACACCTTC.

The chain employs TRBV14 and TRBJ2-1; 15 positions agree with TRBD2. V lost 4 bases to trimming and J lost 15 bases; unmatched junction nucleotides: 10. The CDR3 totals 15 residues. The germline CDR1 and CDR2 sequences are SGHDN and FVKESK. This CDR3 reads CASSPGGLAGGRAFF. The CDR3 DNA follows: TGTGCCAGCAGCCCCGGGGGACTAGCGGGAGGTCGGGCGTTCTTC.

As DNA, the CDR3 is TGTGCCAGCAGCTCCTACACGGAGCGATCCTACAATGAGCAGTTCTTC. Encoded protein: CASSSYTERSYNEQFF. This chain links TRBV11-3 with TRBJ2-1; no firm D call. V lost 4 bases and J 1 base, leaving 14 bases between the germline ends. Germline loops: CDR1 SGHNT, CDR2 YENEEA. The CDR3 totals 16 residues.

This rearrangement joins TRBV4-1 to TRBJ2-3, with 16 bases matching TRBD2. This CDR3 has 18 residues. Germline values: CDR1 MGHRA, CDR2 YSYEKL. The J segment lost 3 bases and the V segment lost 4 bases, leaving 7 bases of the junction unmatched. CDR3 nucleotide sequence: TGCGCCAGCAGCCGGGGGACTAGCGGGAGGGCCGGGACAGATACGCAGTATTTT. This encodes CASSRGTSGRAGTDTQYF.

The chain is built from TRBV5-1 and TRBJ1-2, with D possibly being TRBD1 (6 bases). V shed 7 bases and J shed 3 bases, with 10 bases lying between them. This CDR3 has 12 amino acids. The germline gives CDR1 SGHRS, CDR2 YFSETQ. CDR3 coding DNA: TGCGCCAGCGGGGACACCTACTATGGCTACACCTTC. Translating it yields CASGDTYYGYTF.

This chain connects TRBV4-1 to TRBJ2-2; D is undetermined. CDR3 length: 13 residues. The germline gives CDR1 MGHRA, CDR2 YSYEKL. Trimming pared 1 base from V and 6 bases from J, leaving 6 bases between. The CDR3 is CASSQAQSGELFF. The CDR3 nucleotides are TGCGCCAGCAGCCAAGCTCAGTCCGGGGAGCTGTTTTTT.

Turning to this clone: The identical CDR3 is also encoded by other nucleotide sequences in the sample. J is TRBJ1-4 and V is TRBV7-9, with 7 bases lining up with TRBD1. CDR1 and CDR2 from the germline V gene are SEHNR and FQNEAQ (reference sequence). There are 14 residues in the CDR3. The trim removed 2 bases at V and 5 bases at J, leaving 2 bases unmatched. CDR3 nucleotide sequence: TGTGCCAGCAGCTTAAGACAGGGCAATGAAAAACTGTTTTTT. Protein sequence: CASSLRQGNEKLFF.

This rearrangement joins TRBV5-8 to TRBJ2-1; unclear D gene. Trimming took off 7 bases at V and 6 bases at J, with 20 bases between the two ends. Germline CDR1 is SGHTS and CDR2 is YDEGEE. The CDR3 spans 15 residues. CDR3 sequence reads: CASARRFISTNEQFF. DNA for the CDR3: TGTGCCAGCGCCCGGAGATTTATCTCCACCAATGAGCAGTTCTTC.

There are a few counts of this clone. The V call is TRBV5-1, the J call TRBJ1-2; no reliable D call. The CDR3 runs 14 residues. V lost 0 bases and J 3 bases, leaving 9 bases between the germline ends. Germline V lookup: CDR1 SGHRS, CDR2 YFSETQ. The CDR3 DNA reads TGCGCCAGCAGCTTGGGGAGTAGTTACTATGGCTACACCTTC. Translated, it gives CASSLGSSYYGYTF.

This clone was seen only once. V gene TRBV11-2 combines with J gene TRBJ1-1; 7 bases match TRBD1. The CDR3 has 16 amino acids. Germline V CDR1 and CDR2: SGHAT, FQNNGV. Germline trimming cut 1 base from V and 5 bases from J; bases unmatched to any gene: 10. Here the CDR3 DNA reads TGTGCCAGCAGCTTAGGAGGGGGCGCGGGGAGAACTGAAGCTTTCTTT. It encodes CASSLGGGAGRTEAFF.